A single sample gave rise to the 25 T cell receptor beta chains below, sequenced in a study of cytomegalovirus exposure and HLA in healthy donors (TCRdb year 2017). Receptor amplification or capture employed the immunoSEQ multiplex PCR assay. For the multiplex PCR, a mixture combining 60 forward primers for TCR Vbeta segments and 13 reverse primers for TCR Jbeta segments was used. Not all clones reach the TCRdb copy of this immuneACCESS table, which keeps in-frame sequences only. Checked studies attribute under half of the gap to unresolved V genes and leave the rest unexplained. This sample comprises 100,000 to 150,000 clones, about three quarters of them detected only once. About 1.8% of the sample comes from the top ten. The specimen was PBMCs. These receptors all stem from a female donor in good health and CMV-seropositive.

The CDR3, as DNA: TGCGCCAGCAGCCAAGGAGGGACAGCGAAAGTGGGGACCAACGTCCTGACTTTC. It translates to CASSQGGTAKVGTNVLTF. The chain uses TRBV4-1 and TRBJ2-6; TRBD1 aligns across 7 bases. CDR1 and CDR2 (germline): MGHRA, YSYEKL. CDR3 length: 18 residues. V was clipped by 1 base and J by 8 bases; unmatched bases: 14.

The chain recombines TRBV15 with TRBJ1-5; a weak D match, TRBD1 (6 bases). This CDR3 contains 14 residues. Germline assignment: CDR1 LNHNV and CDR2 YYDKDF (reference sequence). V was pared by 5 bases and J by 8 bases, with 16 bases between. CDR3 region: CATSAGAGIKPQHF. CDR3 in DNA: TGTGCCACCAGCGCGGGGGCAGGGATAAAGCCCCAGCATTTT.

CDR3 coding DNA: TGTGCCAGCAGCCAACAGGGGTACAATCAGCCCCAGCATTTT. This gives the protein CASSQQGYNQPQHF. This rearrangement joins TRBV14 to TRBJ1-5; weak D call: TRBD1 (6 bases). The CDR3 length is 14 residues. The germline gives CDR1 SGHDN, CDR2 FVKESK. V was cut by 2 bases and J by 3 bases, with 8 bases left in between.

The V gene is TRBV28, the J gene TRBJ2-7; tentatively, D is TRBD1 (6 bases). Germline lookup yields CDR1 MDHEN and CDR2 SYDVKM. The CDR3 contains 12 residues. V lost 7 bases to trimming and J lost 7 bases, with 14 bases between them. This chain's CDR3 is CASTTGMGEQYF. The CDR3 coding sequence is TGTGCCAGCACCACAGGGATGGGGGAGCAGTACTTC.

The CDR3 region is CAWETRYGYTF. The CDR3 DNA reads as TGTGCCTGGGAAACCAGGTATGGCTACACCTTC. V is TRBV30 and J is TRBJ1-2; no firm D call. The CDR3 has 11 amino acids. CDR1 is GTSNPN and CDR2 is SVGIG in the germline V gene (reference sequence). Trimming took off 5 bases at V and 5 bases at J, with 9 bases between the two ends.

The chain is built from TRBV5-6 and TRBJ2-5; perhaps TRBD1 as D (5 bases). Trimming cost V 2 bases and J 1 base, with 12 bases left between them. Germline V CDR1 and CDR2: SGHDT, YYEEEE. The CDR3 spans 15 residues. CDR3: CASSFIGQGQETQYF. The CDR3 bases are TGTGCCAGCAGCTTTATTGGGCAGGGCCAAGAGACCCAGTACTTC.

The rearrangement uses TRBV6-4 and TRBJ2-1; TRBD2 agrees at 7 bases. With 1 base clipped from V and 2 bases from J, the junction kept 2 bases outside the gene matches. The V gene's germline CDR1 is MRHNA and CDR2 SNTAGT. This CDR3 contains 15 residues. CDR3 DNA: TGTGCCAGCAGTGACTTTGCGGGGGCCTACAATGAGCAGTTCTTC. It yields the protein CASSDFAGAYNEQFF.

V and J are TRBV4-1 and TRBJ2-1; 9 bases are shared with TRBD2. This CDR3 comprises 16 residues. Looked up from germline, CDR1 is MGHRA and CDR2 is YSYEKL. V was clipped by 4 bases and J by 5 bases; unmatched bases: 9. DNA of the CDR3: TGCGCCAGCAGCCTGACGCTAGCGGGGAGGAACAATGAGCAGTTCTTC. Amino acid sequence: CASSLTLAGRNNEQFF.

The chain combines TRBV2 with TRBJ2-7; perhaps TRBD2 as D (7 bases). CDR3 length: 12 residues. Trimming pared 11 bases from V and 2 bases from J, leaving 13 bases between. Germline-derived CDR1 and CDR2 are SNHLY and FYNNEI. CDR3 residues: CAGGAGPYEQYF. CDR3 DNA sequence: TGTGCCGGGGGGGCAGGGCCCTACGAGCAGTACTTC. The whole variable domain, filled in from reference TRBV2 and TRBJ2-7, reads EPEVTQTPSHQVTQMGQEVILRCVPISNHLYFYWYRQILGQKVEFLVSFYNNEISEKSEIFDDQFSVERPDGSNFTLKIRSTKLEDSAMYFCAGGAGPYEQYFGPGTRLTVT.

Here the CDR3 reads CASGDRRDYGYTF. CDR3 bases: TGTGCCAGCGGGGACAGGAGAGACTATGGCTACACCTTC. The chain combines TRBV6-6 with TRBJ1-2; 8 bases match TRBD1. The J segment lost 3 bases and the V segment lost 8 bases, leaving 5 bases of the junction unmatched. The CDR3 is 13 residues long. Germline CDR1 is MNHNY and CDR2 is SVGAGI (reference sequence).

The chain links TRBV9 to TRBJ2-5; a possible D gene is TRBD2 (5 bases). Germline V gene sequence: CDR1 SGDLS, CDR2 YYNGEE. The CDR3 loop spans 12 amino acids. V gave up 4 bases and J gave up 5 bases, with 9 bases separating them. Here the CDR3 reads CASSPGEETQYF. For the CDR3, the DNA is TGTGCCAGCAGCCCCGGGGAGGAGACCCAGTACTTC.

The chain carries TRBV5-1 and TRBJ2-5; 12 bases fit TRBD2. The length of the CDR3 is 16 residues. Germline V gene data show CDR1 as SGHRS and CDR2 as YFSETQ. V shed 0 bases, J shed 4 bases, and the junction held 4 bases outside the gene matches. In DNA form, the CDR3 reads TGCGCCAGCAGCTTGGATGTGACTAGCGGGAGAGAGACCCAGTACTTC. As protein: CASSLDVTSGRETQYF. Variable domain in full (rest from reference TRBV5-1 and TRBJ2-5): KAGVTQTPRYLIKTRGQQVTLSCSPISGHRSVSWYQQTPGQGLQFLFEYFSETQRNKGNFPGRFSGRQFSNSRSEMNVSTLELGDSALYLCASSLDVTSGRETQYFGPGTRLLVL.

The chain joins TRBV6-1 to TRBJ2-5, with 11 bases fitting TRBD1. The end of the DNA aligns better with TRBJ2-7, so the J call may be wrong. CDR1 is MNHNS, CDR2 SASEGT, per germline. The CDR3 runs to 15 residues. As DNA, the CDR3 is TGTGCCAGCAGTGAAGAGGGGACAGGGGGATACGAGCAGTACTTC. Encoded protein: CASSEEGTGGYEQYF.

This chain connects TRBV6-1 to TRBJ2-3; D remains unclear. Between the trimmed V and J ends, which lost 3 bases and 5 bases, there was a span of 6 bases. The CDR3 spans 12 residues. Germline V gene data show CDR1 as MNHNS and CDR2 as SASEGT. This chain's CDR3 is CASSDTGDTQYF. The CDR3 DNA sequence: TGTGCCAGCAGTGACACGGGAGATACGCAGTATTTT.

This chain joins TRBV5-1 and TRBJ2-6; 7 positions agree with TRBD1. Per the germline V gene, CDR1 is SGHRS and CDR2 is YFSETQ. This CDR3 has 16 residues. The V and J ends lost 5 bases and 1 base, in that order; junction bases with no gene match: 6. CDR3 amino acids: CASSLHRGSGANVLTF. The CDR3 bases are TGCGCCAGCAGTTTGCACAGGGGATCTGGGGCCAACGTCCTGACTTTC. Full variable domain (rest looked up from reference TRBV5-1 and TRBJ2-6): KAGVTQTPRYLIKTRGQQVTLSCSPISGHRSVSWYQQTPGQGLQFLFEYFSETQRNKGNFPGRFSGRQFSNSRSEMNVSTLELGDSALYLCASSLHRGSGANVLTFGAGSRLTVL.

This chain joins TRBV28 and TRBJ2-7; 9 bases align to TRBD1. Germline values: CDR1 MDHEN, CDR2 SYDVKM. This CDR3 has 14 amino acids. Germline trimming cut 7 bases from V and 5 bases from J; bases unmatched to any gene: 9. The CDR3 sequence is CASNLQGAFHEQYF. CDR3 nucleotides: TGTGCCAGCAACCTACAGGGGGCTTTCCACGAGCAGTACTTC.

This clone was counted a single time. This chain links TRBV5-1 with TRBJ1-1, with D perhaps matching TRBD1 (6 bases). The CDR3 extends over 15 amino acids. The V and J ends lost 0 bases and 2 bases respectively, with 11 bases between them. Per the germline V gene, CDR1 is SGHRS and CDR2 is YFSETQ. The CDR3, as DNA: TGCGCCAGCAGCTTGGCTCCACAGGGAAACACTGAAGCTTTCTTT. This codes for CASSLAPQGNTEAFF. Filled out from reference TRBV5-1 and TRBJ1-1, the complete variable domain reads KAGVTQTPRYLIKTRGQQVTLSCSPISGHRSVSWYQQTPGQGLQFLFEYFSETQRNKGNFPGRFSGRQFSNSRSEMNVSTLELGDSALYLCASSLAPQGNTEAFFGQGTRLTVV.

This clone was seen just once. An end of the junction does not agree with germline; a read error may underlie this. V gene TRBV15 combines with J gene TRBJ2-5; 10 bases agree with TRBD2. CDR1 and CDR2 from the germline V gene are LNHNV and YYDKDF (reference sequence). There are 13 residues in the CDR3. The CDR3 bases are TGTGCCACCAGCCGACATAATTGGGGACTAGCGCACTTC. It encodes CATSRHNWGLAHF.

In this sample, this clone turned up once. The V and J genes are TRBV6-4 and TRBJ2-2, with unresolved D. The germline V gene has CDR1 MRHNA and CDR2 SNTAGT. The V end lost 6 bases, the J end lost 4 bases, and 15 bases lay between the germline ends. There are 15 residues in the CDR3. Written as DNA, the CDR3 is TGTGCCAGCAGACTTGACACAAGGTCCACCGGGGAGCTGTTTTTT. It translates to CASRLDTRSTGELFF.

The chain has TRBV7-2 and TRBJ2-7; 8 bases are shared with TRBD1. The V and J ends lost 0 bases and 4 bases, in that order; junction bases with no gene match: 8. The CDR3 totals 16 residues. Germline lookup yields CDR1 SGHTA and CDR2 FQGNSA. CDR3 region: CASSLAQGAQGYEQYF. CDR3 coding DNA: TGTGCCAGCAGCTTAGCGCAGGGGGCTCAAGGATACGAGCAGTACTTC.

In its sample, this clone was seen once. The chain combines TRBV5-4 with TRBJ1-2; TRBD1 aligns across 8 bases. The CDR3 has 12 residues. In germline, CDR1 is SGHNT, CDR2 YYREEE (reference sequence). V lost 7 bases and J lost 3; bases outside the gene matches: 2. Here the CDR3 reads CASAGGYYGYTF. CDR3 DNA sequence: TGTGCCAGCGCAGGGGGCTACTATGGCTACACCTTC. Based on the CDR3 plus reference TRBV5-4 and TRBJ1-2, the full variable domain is ETGVTQSPTHLIKTRGQQVTLRCSSQSGHNTVSWYQQALGQGPQFIFQYYREEENGRGNFPPRFSGLQFPNYSSELNVNALELDDSALYLCASAGGYYGYTFGSGTRLTVV.

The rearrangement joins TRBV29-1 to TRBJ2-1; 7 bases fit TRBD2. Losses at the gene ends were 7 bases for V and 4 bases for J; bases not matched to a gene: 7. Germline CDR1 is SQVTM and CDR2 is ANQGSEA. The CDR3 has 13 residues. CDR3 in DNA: TGCAGCGCTGGTCCTAGCGGTTACAATGAGCAGTTCTTC. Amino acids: CSAGPSGYNEQFF.

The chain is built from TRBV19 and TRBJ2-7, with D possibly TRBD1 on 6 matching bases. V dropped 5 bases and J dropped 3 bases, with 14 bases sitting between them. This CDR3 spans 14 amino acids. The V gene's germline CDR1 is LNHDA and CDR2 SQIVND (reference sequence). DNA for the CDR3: TGTGCCAGTAGTCCGAACAGGGAGAACTACGAGCAGTACTTC. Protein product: CASSPNRENYEQYF.

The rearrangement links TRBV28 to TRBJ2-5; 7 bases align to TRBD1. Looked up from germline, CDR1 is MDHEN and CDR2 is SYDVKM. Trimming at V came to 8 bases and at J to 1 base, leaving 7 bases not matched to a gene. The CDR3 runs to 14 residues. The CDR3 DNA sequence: TGTGCCAGCGGGACAGTTTCGCTCCAAGAGACCCAGTACTTC. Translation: CASGTVSLQETQYF.

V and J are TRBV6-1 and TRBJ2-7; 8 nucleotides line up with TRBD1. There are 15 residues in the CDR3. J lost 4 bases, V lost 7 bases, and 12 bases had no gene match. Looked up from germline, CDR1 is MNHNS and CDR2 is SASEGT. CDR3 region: CASKTMTGVLYEQYF. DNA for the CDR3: TGTGCCAGCAAGACGATGACAGGGGTACTATACGAGCAGTACTTC.